The table lists the clone carrying this TCR beta chain with a few counts. Its antigen is not identified. PCR was performed using 60 Vbeta and 13 Jbeta primers. The assay was immunoSEQ multiplex PCR, and TCRdb's table has in-frame clones only and misses some. The sample lists roughly 180,000 clones, approximately 84% occurring once. The sample belongs to a study of cytomegalovirus exposure and HLA in healthy donors. Study-level points and caveats: Whilst most TCR sequences proved rare, a subset of public TCRs occurred across many donors. TCR beta sequences numbering fewer than 20,000 were associated with HLA alleles at 0.05 false discovery rate in a later analysis. There were 164 TCR beta chains listed as cytomegalovirus-associated. Earlier analysis looked at TCR beta V segments, and most were productive about 87% or about 30% of the time.

The CDR3 consists of 15 residues. CDR1 and CDR2 (germline): SGHNT, YENEEA. The V gene lost 5 bases and the J gene lost 1 base, with 13 bases spanning the gap. The TCR was taken from a girl aged 10-17 years in good health and CMV-seropositive. The sample taken for sequencing was PBMCs. The V and J genes are TRBV11-3 and TRBJ2-3; unclear D gene. The DNA for the CDR3 is TGTGCCAGCAGCCGAGGCGGATCGGGCACAGATACGCAGTATTTT. This sequence encodes CASSRGGSGTDTQYF.